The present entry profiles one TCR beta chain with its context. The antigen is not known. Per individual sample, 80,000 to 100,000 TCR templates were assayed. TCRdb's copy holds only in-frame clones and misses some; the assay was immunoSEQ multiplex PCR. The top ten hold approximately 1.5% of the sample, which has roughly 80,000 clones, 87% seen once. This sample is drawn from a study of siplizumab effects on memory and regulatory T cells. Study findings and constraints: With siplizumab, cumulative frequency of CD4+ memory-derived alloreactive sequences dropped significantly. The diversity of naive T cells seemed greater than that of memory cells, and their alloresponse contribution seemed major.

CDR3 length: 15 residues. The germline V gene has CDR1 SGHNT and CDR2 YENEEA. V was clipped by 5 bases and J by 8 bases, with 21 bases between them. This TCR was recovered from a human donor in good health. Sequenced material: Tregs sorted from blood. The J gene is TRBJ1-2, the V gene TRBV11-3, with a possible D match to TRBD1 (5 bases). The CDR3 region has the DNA TGTGCCAGCAGCCCAACAGGTATCCCCCTAGGGGGCTACACCTTC. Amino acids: CASSPTGIPLGGYTF.